This T cell receptor beta chain emerged from a study of spatial heterogeneity in lung cancer. The wider study: Sequence detection consistently recorded a greater number of beta-chain than alpha-chain sequences. Raw reads showed each unique TCR and UMI combination turning up more than ten times on average. General study findings and limits: Compared with follow-up, resection was when ubiquitous expanded tumor TCRs appeared in blood more.

This clonotype was detected a few times. The antigen remains unidentified. Germline assignment: CDR1 DFQATT and CDR2 SNEGSKA (reference sequence). The ends were cut back, 5 bases at V and 9 bases at J, with 17 bases in the middle. This CDR3 is built from 14 residues. Specified time point: sample taken at primary tumor resection. Sequencing of whole RNA from tumor, nontumor lung or frozen PBMC involved no sorting. The presence of a unique molecular identifier marked each TCR cDNA molecule. From the 5' RACE reads, TCRdb called clonotypes with MiXCR, one entry per CDR3 protein. The table shows about 95,000 distinct CDR3 sequences, with approximately 8.9% occurring only once.

The chain links TRBV20-1 to TRBJ1-6; D is perhaps TRBD1 (5 bases). Sequences were derived from PBMCs, sampled at surgery. The TCR comes from a male donor with early-stage non-small cell lung cancer. CDR3 in amino acids: CSAAPPGVPSPLHF. The CDR3 DNA is TGCAGTGCTGCCCCCCCGGGGGTCCCTTCACCCCTCCACTTT.